This T cell receptor beta chain stems from a study of T-cell reconstitution after alpha-beta-depleted transplantation in children. With respect to this clonotype: Antigen: not known.

It was with unique molecular identifiers that the TCRbeta library was prepared. TCRdb called the PCR reads again in MiXCR, with one record for every CDR3 protein. Among roughly 100,000 distinct CDR3 sequences listed, around 5.9% were seen once. The CDR3 sequence is 15 residues long. Germline CDR1 is MDHEN and CDR2 is SYDVKM. Trimming shortened V by 6 bases and J by 7 bases, and 21 bases separated the two germline ends. General observations from the study: T-cell numbers and diversity, one year after transplant, stemmed largely from T cells that were newly produced. Approximately two months post-transplant, alpha-beta T cells reportedly originated from several hundred expanded graft clones.

The chain joins TRBV28 to TRBJ2-5; D may correspond to TRBD1 or TRBD2 (5 bases each). The sequence was obtained from a female patient aged 2 to 10 who had a stem cell transplant for Fanconi anemia, so the T cells may come from the graft donor. Here the sequenced sample was PBMCs, mostly from graft donor cells, taken 60 days after TCRalphabeta/CD19-depleted stem cell transplant. This chain's CDR3 is CASSRSGTSPRTQYF. CDR3 nucleotides: TGTGCCAGCAGCCGTTCCGGGACCTCGCCCAGGACCCAGTACTTC.